At least ten counts were recorded for the clone carrying this T cell receptor beta chain. What it binds is unknown. RNA transcripts were the template, and TCR beta CDR3 regions were amplified from them. First-round RT-PCR with HTBI primers preceded a second-round multiplex PCR. Via MiXCR, TCRdb re-called the multiplex PCR reads, giving one row per CDR3 protein. The table has around 670,000 distinct CDR3 sequences, approximately 40% seen once; the top ten hold approximately 43%. Ophthalmopathy cases showed moderate-to-severe activity, scoring CAS ≥3 and NOSPECS ≥4, with duration under 3 months. Deletions cut 11 bases from V and 4 bases from J, with 21 bases between. CDR3 length: 14 residues. The germline CDR1 and CDR2 sequences are ENHRY and SYGVKD. This record comes from a study of Graves' ophthalmopathy and Graves' hyperthyroidism. About the study: Upon initial diagnosis and before any treatment, peripheral blood was collected. Study outcomes and limitations: Discrimination between ophthalmopathy and stable hyperthyroidism by a 13-signature model showed roughly 85% sensitivity and roughly 80% specificity. Detected in blood as well were most expanded thyroid clonotypes with frequency above 0.001.

The gene calls are TRBV10-3 and TRBJ2-7; D is perhaps TRBD1 or TRBD2 (6 bases each). Sequencing was done on a sample of peripheral blood. This sequence was found in an adult man with Graves' ophthalmopathy. CDR3 sequence (DNA): TGTGCCGCTACATCGGGGGCCTACGGGTACGAGCAGTACTTC. This sequence encodes CAATSGAYGYEQYF.